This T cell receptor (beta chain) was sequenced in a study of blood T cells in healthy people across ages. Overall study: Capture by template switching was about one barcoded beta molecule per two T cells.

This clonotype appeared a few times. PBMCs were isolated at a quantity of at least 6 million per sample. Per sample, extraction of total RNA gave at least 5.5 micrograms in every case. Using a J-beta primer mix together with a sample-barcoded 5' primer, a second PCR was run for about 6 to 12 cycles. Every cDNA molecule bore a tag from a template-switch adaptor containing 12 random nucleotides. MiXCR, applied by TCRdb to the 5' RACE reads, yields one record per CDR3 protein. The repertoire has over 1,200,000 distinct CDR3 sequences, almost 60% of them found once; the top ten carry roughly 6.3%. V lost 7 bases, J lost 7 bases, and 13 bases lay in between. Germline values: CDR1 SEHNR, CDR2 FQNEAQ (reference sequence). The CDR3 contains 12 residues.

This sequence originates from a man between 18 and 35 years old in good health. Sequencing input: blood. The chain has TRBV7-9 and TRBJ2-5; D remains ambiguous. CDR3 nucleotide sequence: TGTGCCAGCAACACCGCTGAAGGGACCCAGTACTTC. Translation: CASNTAEGTQYF.